Presented here are 7 T cell receptor beta chains from one specimen sequenced in a study of CD8 T cells in Susac syndrome. RNA totalling roughly 0.45 to 1 ug underwent reverse transcription with random hexamers. TCRdb analysed the immunoSEQ multiplex PCR reads with MiXCR anew, one entry per CDR3 protein. The table includes tens of thousands of distinct CDR3 sequences, 90% to 97% detected once. Sequenced input: CD8+ T cells from PBMCs. These receptors came from a human donor with Susac syndrome.

V usage is TRBV2 and J usage is TRBJ1-4; D not resolved. V was clipped by 6 bases and J by 5 bases, with 10 bases between them. The CDR3 runs to 13 residues. Germline CDR1 reads SNHLY; CDR2 reads FYNNEI. The CDR3, as DNA: TGTGCCAGCAGGGACCCTGGGAATGAAAAACTGTTTTTT. The encoded protein is CASRDPGNEKLFF.

This clonotype was recorded only once. The J gene is TRBJ1-6, the V gene TRBV20-1; TRBD1 agrees at 7 bases. Trimming cost V 6 bases and J 9 bases; bases outside gene matches: 14. Germline loops: CDR1 DFQATT, CDR2 SNEGSKA (reference sequence). The CDR3 has 15 residues. CDR3 in amino acids: CSATTGAGDVSPLHF. CDR3 in DNA: TGCAGTGCAACTACAGGGGCGGGAGATGTTTCACCCCTCCACTTT.

The rearrangement joins TRBV29-1 to TRBJ1-5; no clear D. The CDR3 consists of 14 residues. Germline V gene lookup returns CDR1 SQVTM and CDR2 ANQGSEA. The germline V and J ends were trimmed by 4 bases and 2 bases, with 12 bases remaining between them. CDR3 residues: CSVGEGPGNQPQHF. In DNA form, the CDR3 reads TGCAGCGTTGGCGAGGGTCCTGGCAATCAGCCCCAGCATTTT.

V usage is TRBV12-5 and J usage is TRBJ1-2; possibly TRBD1 for D (6 bases). V lost 0 bases and J 8 bases, leaving 19 bases between the germline ends. Germline values: CDR1 LGHNT, CDR2 FRNRAP. This CDR3 is 16 amino acids long. Here the CDR3 reads CASGLVGDTSGRGYTF. The DNA for the CDR3 is TGTGCTAGTGGTTTGGTGGGGGACACTTCTGGTCGCGGCTACACCTTC.

The rearrangement links TRBV20-1 to TRBJ2-5, with D possibly matching TRBD2 (5 bases). The germline V and J ends were trimmed by 3 bases and 9 bases, with 14 bases remaining between them. The CDR3 runs to 12 residues. Germline assignment: CDR1 DFQATT and CDR2 SNEGSKA (reference sequence). The CDR3 nucleotides read TGCAGTGCTAGTCCGGCGGCGCGGGCCCAGTACTTC. Amino acids: CSASPAARAQYF.

J is TRBJ1-2 and V is TRBV4-1, with no clear D. The germline V gene encodes CDR1 MGHRA and CDR2 YSYEKL. V lost 0 bases, J lost 1 base, and 12 bases lay in between. This CDR3 is 16 amino acids long. The CDR3 reads CASSQDHRGVNYGYTF. Written as DNA, the CDR3 is TGCGCCAGCAGCCAAGATCATCGCGGCGTTAACTATGGCTACACCTTC.

The chain recombines TRBV29-1 with TRBJ2-7; 7 positions match TRBD1. CDR1 SQVTM and CDR2 ANQGSEA come from the germline V gene. The V and J ends lost 0 bases and 0 bases, in that order; junction bases with no gene match: 5. This CDR3 region has 15 residues. The CDR3 is CSVEEYRGGSYEQYF. Here the CDR3 DNA reads TGCAGCGTTGAAGAGTACAGGGGCGGCTCCTACGAGCAGTACTTC.